The clone carrying this T cell receptor (beta chain) was picked up many times. One entry per CDR3 protein results from TCRdb running MiXCR on the reads. Among a few hundred thousand distinct CDR3 sequences listed, approximately 9.5% were seen once. This sample is drawn from a study of T cell repertoires in cytomegalovirus infection. The V segment lost 0 bases and the J segment 2 bases; nucleotides outside the gene matches: 8. CDR1 and CDR2 (germline): SGHTA, FQGNSA. CDR3 size: 17 residues. The chain carries TRBV7-2 and TRBJ1-2; 8 bases match TRBD1. This receptor was identified in a human donor in good health (CMV status not recorded). Some clones in this sample may be carry-over from other donors' samples. Sequencing was carried out using PBMCs. The CDR3 sequence: CASSLAPQGAPNYGYTF. CDR3 in DNA: TGTGCCAGCAGCTTAGCACCCCAGGGGGCCCCGAACTATGGCTACACCTTC.